This T cell receptor beta chain was recovered during a study of monozygotic twins with inflammatory bowel disease. The CDR3 covers 14 residues. Germline values: CDR1 SGHTA, CDR2 FQGTGA. Note on this clonotype: Antigen unknown.

Study results and limitations: Diversity of TCRbeta measured by inverse Simpson was lower in IBD patients than in healthy co-twins.

Addition of UMIs with a 6-nucleotide sample barcode was achieved by template switching. TCRdb reanalyzed the 5' RACE reads, giving one entry per CDR3 protein sequence and no DNA. The listing contains some 400,000 distinct CDR3 sequences. This sequence was found in a human donor with ulcerative colitis or Crohn's disease, or a healthy co-twin of an affected twin (not recorded which). This chain joins TRBV7-3 and TRBJ2-3; TCRdb's D call, TRBD2, is unchecked because there is no DNA. Material: blood. CDR3 residues: CASSGGLAGDTQYF.